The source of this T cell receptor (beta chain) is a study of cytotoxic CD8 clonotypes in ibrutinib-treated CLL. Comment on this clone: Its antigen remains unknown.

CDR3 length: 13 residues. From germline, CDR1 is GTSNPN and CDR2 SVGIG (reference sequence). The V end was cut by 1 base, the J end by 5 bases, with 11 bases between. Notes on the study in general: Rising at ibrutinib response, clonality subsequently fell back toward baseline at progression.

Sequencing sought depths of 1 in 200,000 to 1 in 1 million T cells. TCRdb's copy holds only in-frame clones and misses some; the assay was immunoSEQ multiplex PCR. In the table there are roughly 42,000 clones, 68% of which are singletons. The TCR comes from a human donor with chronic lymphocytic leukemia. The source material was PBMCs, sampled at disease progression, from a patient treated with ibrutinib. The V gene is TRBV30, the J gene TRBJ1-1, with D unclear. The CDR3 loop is CAWSELSLTEAFF. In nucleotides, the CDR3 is TGTGCCTGGAGTGAACTAAGTCTGACTGAAGCTTTCTTT.